Each of the 20 T cell receptor beta chains below was sequenced from the same sample in a study of blood T cell repertoires in COVID-19. Sequencing was performed with immunoSEQ multiplex PCR; in TCRdb, only in-frame clones are kept and a portion is missing. The repertoire holds about 270,000 clones, with around 90% as singletons. Sequenced input: PBMCs or T cells enriched from blood (not recorded which). Source of these receptors: a woman in her thirties with acute COVID-19.

The chain links TRBV6-4 to TRBJ2-2; perhaps TRBD2 as D (6 bases). V lost 3 bases and J lost 1, with 9 bases in between. The CDR3 contains 15 residues. Germline V gene sequence: CDR1 MRHNA, CDR2 SNTAGT. CDR3 residues: CASSESRENTGELFF. The DNA for the CDR3 is TGTGCCAGCAGTGAGTCGCGGGAGAACACCGGGGAGCTGTTTTTT.

In DNA, the CDR3 is TGTGCCAGCAGATCCGCGGGGGGCTTAGAAGCTTTCTTT. Its protein product is CASRSAGGLEAFF. The chain joins TRBV6-5 to TRBJ1-1; D perhaps matches TRBD1 (6 bases). This CDR3 contains 13 residues. V was trimmed by 6 bases and J by 8 bases, leaving 16 bases between them. Germline CDR1 is MNHEY and CDR2 is SVGAGI.

J is TRBJ1-3 and V is TRBV19; 8 bases are a match to TRBD1. V lost 3 bases, J lost 1 base, and 14 bases stayed unmatched. The germline gives CDR1 LNHDA, CDR2 SQIVND (reference sequence). This CDR3 contains 19 residues. As DNA, the CDR3 is TGTGCCAGTAGTATCCCGGACAGGGCGACAAATTATTCTGGAAACACCATATATTTT. Protein sequence: CASSIPDRATNYSGNTIYF.

The rearrangement uses TRBV2 and TRBJ1-6, with TRBD1 matching over 11 bases. This CDR3 contains 16 residues. Germline CDR1 SNHLY, CDR2 FYNNEI. With V trimmed by 7 bases and J by 9 bases, 11 bases remained unmatched. The DNA of the CDR3 is TGTGCCAGCACCGACATCTCAGGACAGGGGGCTTCACCCCTCCACTTT. Residues: CASTDISGQGASPLHF.

Note on this clone: A junction end diverges from the germline sequence, so it may reflect a read error. In the same sample, other DNA sequences code for this CDR3. The rearrangement joins TRBV29-1 to TRBJ1-4, with 10 bases lining up with TRBD1. Germline V gene lookup returns CDR1 SQVTM and CDR2 ANQGSEA. This CDR3 contains 13 residues. CDR3 bases: TGCAGCGTCGAAGGGACAGGGGACGAAAAACTGTTTTTT. This codes for CSVEGTGDEKLFF.

This chain joins TRBV14 and TRBJ2-3; weak D call: TRBD1 (6 bases). CDR1 and CDR2 from the germline V gene are SGHDN and FVKESK. This CDR3 has 17 amino acids. Trimming shortened V by 1 base and J by 6 bases, and 20 bases separated the two germline ends. This CDR3 reads CASSQGKQGKVGDTQYF. CDR3 in DNA: TGTGCCAGCAGCCAAGGAAAACAGGGAAAAGTGGGGGATACGCAGTATTTT.

The chain couples TRBV6-1 to TRBJ2-7; D possibly corresponds to TRBD2 (6 bases). The CDR3 extends over 17 amino acids. V lost 3 bases to trimming and J lost 5 bases, with 23 bases between them. CDR1 is MNHNS and CDR2 is SASEGT in the germline V gene. The chain's CDR3 is CASSEGGPGSWLHEQYF. The CDR3 DNA follows: TGTGCCAGCAGTGAGGGGGGACCCGGGAGTTGGCTCCACGAGCAGTACTTC.

The chain has TRBV4-3 and TRBJ1-6; possibly TRBD1 for D (6 bases). V lost 1 base to trimming and J lost 6 bases, with 10 bases between them. Germline V gene sequence: CDR1 LGHNA, CDR2 YSLEER. The CDR3 has 15 residues. The CDR3 sequence: CASSQVGDTNSPLHF. In nucleotides, the CDR3 is TGCGCCAGCAGCCAAGTGGGGGACACTAATTCACCCCTCCACTTT.

The chain employs TRBV19 and TRBJ2-7; the D is unclear. The V and J ends lost 3 bases and 0 bases respectively, with 18 bases between them. Germline loops: CDR1 LNHDA, CDR2 SQIVND (reference sequence). This CDR3 contains 17 residues. The CDR3 DNA follows: TGTGCCAGTAGTATCCAACTCGGGTCTACGAGCTCCTACGAGCAGTACTTC. Residues: CASSIQLGSTSSYEQYF. Variable domain in full (rest from reference TRBV19 and TRBJ2-7): DGGITQSPKYLFRKEGQNVTLSCEQNLNHDAMYWYRQDPGQGLRLIYYSQIVNDFQKGDIAEGYSVSREKKESFPLTVTSAQKNPTAFYLCASSIQLGSTSSYEQYFGPGTRLTVT.

The J gene is TRBJ1-1, the V gene TRBV29-1; D call uncertain. CDR3 length equals 13 residues. The V end lost 6 bases, the J end lost 1 base, and 12 bases lay between the germline ends. CDR1 is SQVTM, CDR2 ANQGSEA, per germline. CDR3 bases: TGCAGCGTCCCCAACCGAGCGAACACTGAAGCTTTCTTT. Translating gives CSVPNRANTEAFF.

This sequence joins TRBV27 and TRBJ1-1; D remains ambiguous. Germline V gene lookup returns CDR1 MNHEY and CDR2 SMNVEV (reference sequence). Trimming took 4 bases from V and 0 from J, leaving 9 bases between them. This CDR3 contains 14 residues. The CDR3 sequence is CASSSPRLNTEAFF. The DNA for the CDR3 is TGTGCCAGCAGTTCGCCGAGATTGAACACTGAAGCTTTCTTT.

This rearrangement joins TRBV4-1 to TRBJ2-7; the match to TRBD2 covers 7 bases. Germline-derived CDR1 and CDR2 are MGHRA and YSYEKL. J gave up 6 bases and V 0 bases, and 8 bases lay outside the gene matches. The CDR3 extends over 15 amino acids. CDR3: CASSQEASGGVEQYF. CDR3 nucleotides: TGCGCCAGCAGCCAAGAGGCTAGCGGAGGGGTCGAGCAGTACTTC.

This chain joins TRBV7-9 and TRBJ2-7; weak D call: TRBD1 (6 bases). Germline V gives CDR1 SEHNR, CDR2 FQNEAQ (reference sequence). V lost 3 bases and J lost 7, with 16 bases in between. The CDR3 totals 14 residues. CDR3 protein: CASSFSQGTEEQYF. The CDR3 bases are TGTGCCAGCAGCTTTTCTCAGGGGACGGAGGAGCAGTACTTC.

The CDR3 is CASSQGTANTGELFF. The DNA of the CDR3 is TGCGCCAGCAGCCAAGGAACTGCGAACACCGGGGAGCTGTTTTTT. This sequence joins TRBV4-1 and TRBJ2-2; D call uncertain. V gave up 1 base and J gave up 0 bases, with 6 bases separating them. The CDR3 has 15 residues. The germline CDR1 and CDR2 sequences are MGHRA and YSYEKL.

The chain couples TRBV29-1 to TRBJ1-2, with D perhaps TRBD1 (6 bases). Germline V gene data show CDR1 as SQVTM and CDR2 as ANQGSEA. The CDR3 covers 11 residues. The V and J ends lost 7 bases and 6 bases respectively, with 12 bases between them. The CDR3 reads CSARQAHGYTF. In DNA form, the CDR3 reads TGCAGCGCCAGACAGGCCCATGGCTACACCTTC. Full variable domain (rest looked up from reference TRBV29-1 and TRBJ1-2): SAVISQKPSRDICQRGTSLTIQCQVDSQVTMMFWYRQQPGQSLTLIATANQGSEATYESGFVIDKFPISRPNLTFSTLTVSNMSPEDSSIYLCSARQAHGYTFGSGTRLTVV.

The chain combines TRBV28 with TRBJ2-3; 11 bases map to TRBD2. V lost 5 bases, J lost 2 bases, and 12 bases stayed unmatched. The length of the CDR3 is 18 residues. Germline CDR1 reads MDHEN; CDR2 reads SYDVKM. The DNA for the CDR3 is TGTGCCAGCAGTCCCTACTACCCTAGCGGGAGGATCACAGATACGCAGTATTTT. It codes for CASSPYYPSGRITDTQYF.

The chain links TRBV9 to TRBJ1-3; 8 nucleotides match TRBD1. CDR1 is SGDLS and CDR2 is YYNGEE in the germline V gene. This CDR3 spans 14 amino acids. Trimming cost V 3 bases and J 2 bases; bases outside gene matches: 1. The CDR3 reads CASSGDRTGNTIYF. The CDR3 DNA is TGTGCCAGCAGCGGGGACAGGACTGGAAACACCATATATTTT.

The chain carries TRBV19 and TRBJ1-2; 8 nucleotides align to TRBD1. Germline V gives CDR1 LNHDA, CDR2 SQIVND (reference sequence). The CDR3 has 15 amino acids. J was trimmed by 3 bases and V by 6 bases; bases with no gene match: 9. The CDR3 protein is CASRLLGQGYYGYTF. The CDR3 DNA reads TGTGCCAGTAGGTTGCTAGGACAGGGATACTATGGCTACACCTTC.

The CDR3 nucleotides are TGTGCCAGCTCACCACAGGGGGCACGAAACACCGGGGAGCTGTTTTTT. This encodes CASSPQGARNTGELFF. V usage is TRBV18 and J usage is TRBJ2-2; TRBD1 agrees at 7 bases. Germline lookup yields CDR1 KGHSH and CDR2 LQKENI. The CDR3 totals 16 residues. The V segment lost 1 base and the J segment 2 bases; nucleotides outside the gene matches: 4.

The chain recombines TRBV7-2 with TRBJ2-4, with a weak D call TRBD2 (6 bases). V was pared by 1 base and J by 6 bases, with 7 bases between. There are 13 residues in the CDR3. Germline-derived CDR1 and CDR2 are SGHTA and FQGNSA. Written as DNA, the CDR3 is TGTGCCAGCAGCTTAGGGAGGGGAAACATTCAGTACTTC. Its translation: CASSLGRGNIQYF.